These 3 T cell receptor beta chains came from one sample sequenced in a study of T cells after yellow fever vaccination. TCRdb itself ran the 5' RACE reads through MiXCR, one entry per CDR3 protein. The sample includes more than 450,000 distinct CDR3 sequences, around a fifth of them seen just once. The starting material was PBMCs, obtained approximately 20 days after the first yellow fever vaccination. The receptors shown here come from a man aged 18 to 30 who received the YFV17D yellow fever vaccine.

The chain joins TRBV7-9 to TRBJ1-1; D is ambiguous. The V and J ends lost 2 bases and 11 bases respectively, with 12 bases between them. CDR3 length: 12 residues. Germline CDR1 reads SEHNR; CDR2 reads FQNEAQ (reference sequence). This chain's CDR3 is CASSLNREMAFF. CDR3 sequence (DNA): TGTGCCAGCAGCTTAAATAGGGAGATGGCTTTCTTT.

There are a few counts of this clonotype. V and J are TRBV12-3 or TRBV12-4 and TRBJ2-1, with unresolved D. V was clipped by 2 bases and J by 8 bases, with 4 bases between them. This CDR3 spans 11 amino acids. Written as DNA, the CDR3 is TGTGCCAGCAGTTTAACCCATGAGCAGTTCTTC. Encoded protein: CASSLTHEQFF.

The chain recombines TRBV6-5 with TRBJ1-1; tentatively, D is TRBD1 (6 bases). The V end lost 2 bases, the J end lost 1 base, and 17 bases lay between the germline ends. This CDR3 has 17 residues. The V gene's germline CDR1 is MNHEY and CDR2 SVGAGI. The CDR3 region has the DNA TGTGCCAGCAGTTACAGGGGGGGAAGCAGGGGGAACACTGAAGCTTTCTTT. This encodes CASSYRGGSRGNTEAFF.